This TCR beta chain was documented in a study of blood T cell repertoires in COVID-19. Study context: PBMCs, B-cell-depleted T cells, or T cells provided the cDNA or gDNA that made up the material.

The CDR3 runs 15 residues. The V and J ends lost 7 bases and 2 bases, in that order; junction bases with no gene match: 4. Per the germline V gene, CDR1 is MNHNY and CDR2 is SVGAGI (reference sequence). As originally analysed: Reference gene primer amplification in the assay estimated nucleated cell counts. Method: immunoSEQ multiplex PCR; TCRdb's copy keeps in-frame clones and lacks some. Clone size and the V and J calls come from that table; the DNA yielded D and trimming. The data show some 130,000 clones, around 80% seen once. The source material was peripheral blood. The clonotype was recovered from a man aged 55 to 69 who had recovered from COVID-19. The V and J genes are TRBV6-6 and TRBJ1-5; 11 bases are shared with TRBD1. Written as DNA, the CDR3 is TGTGCCAGCATTCGGGACAGGGGGGGCAATCAGCCCCAGCATTTT. As protein: CASIRDRGGNQPQHF.